Presented here are 28 T cell receptor beta chains from one specimen sequenced in a study of naive and memory T cell subsets. Antigens for these TCRs are unknown. Study-wide results and limits: Especially in CD8 cells, naive repertoires contained a few larger clonotypes, possibly CD45RA-re-expressing memory cells.

Two oligonucleotides, mixed equimolar, formed the beta constant-region primer covering TRBC1 and TRBC2. The ligated cDNA underwent four PCR rounds using SP2 and nested alpha and beta constant-region primers. TCRdb reanalysed the UMI-ligation and nested PCR reads using MiXCR and keeps one entry per CDR3 protein. The repertoire holds roughly 150,000 distinct CDR3 sequences, about 23% seen once, with around 0.097% in the top ten. Sequencing was performed on naive CD4+ T cells from blood. These receptors were collected from a human donor in good health.

This clonotype has a handful of counts. V gene TRBV28 combines with J gene TRBJ2-7; 14 bases agree with TRBD2. Germline values: CDR1 MDHEN, CDR2 SYDVKM. Trimming at V came to 5 bases and at J to 6 bases, leaving 6 bases not matched to a gene. The CDR3 spans 15 residues. Here the CDR3 reads CASSRGLAGVSEQYF. DNA of the CDR3: TGTGCCAGCAGTAGGGGACTAGCGGGAGTCAGCGAGCAGTACTTC. Full variable domain (outside the CDR3, taken from reference TRBV28 and TRBJ2-7): DVKVTQSSRYLVKRTGEKVFLECVQDMDHENMFWYRQDPGLGLRLIYFSYDVKMKEKGDIPEGYSVSREKKERFSLILESASTNQTSMYLCASSRGLAGVSEQYFGPGTRLTVT.

This clonotype has a count of ten or more. The V and J genes are TRBV6-5 and TRBJ1-1, with D tentatively TRBD1 (6 bases). V was clipped by 0 bases and J by 0 bases, with 20 bases between them. CDR3 length equals 19 residues. The germline V gene encodes CDR1 MNHEY and CDR2 SVGAGI. DNA for the CDR3: TGTGCCAGCAGTTACTCGATCTCGAGCGTACACAGGGTGAACACTGAAGCTTTCTTT. Protein sequence: CASSYSISSVHRVNTEAFF.

V usage is TRBV7-2 and J usage is TRBJ1-1; possible D gene TRBD1, 5 bases. This CDR3 has 18 residues. V was trimmed by 5 bases and J by 0 bases, leaving 22 bases between them. Germline lookup yields CDR1 SGHTA and CDR2 FQGNSA. The CDR3 DNA sequence: TGTGCCAGCAGCCCTAAGGGGACGCGGGTTCCCATGAACACTGAAGCTTTCTTT. Protein product: CASSPKGTRVPMNTEAFF.

This rearrangement joins TRBV29-1 to TRBJ2-7; possibly TRBD2 for D (11 bases). In germline, CDR1 is SQVTM, CDR2 ANQGSEA. The CDR3 spans 16 residues. Trimming pared 3 bases from V and 9 bases from J, leaving 27 bases between. The CDR3 protein is CSVEGQGTSGARWQYF. The DNA of the CDR3 is TGCAGCGTTGAGGGACAGGGGACTAGCGGTGCGAGATGGCAGTACTTC.

This clonotype was seen ten or more times. The chain recombines TRBV28 with TRBJ2-7; D not certain. Between the trimmed V and J ends, which lost 7 bases and 2 bases, there was a span of 21 bases. Germline V gene lookup returns CDR1 MDHEN and CDR2 SYDVKM. This CDR3 contains 16 residues. In DNA form, the CDR3 reads TGTGCCAGCACCCCGGGCTTGGGTCGGTTACCCTACGAGCAGTACTTC. It encodes CASTPGLGRLPYEQYF.

This clonotype was seen more than once but under ten times. The chain uses TRBV29-1 and TRBJ1-1, with D maybe TRBD1 (6 bases). Deletions cut 4 bases from V and 4 bases from J, with 19 bases between. This CDR3 has 15 residues. The V gene's germline CDR1 is SQVTM and CDR2 ANQGSEA. DNA of the CDR3: TGCAGCGTTGCTTACAGGGTAGTGGAGGGCACTGAAGCTTTCTTT. Translated: CSVAYRVVEGTEAFF.

This clonotype was detected ten times or more. This chain uses TRBV6-5 with TRBJ2-1; TRBD1 agrees at 9 bases. In germline, CDR1 is MNHEY, CDR2 SVGAGI. This CDR3 spans 13 amino acids. V gave up 6 bases and J gave up 10 bases; unmatched junction bases: 7. For the CDR3, the DNA is TGTGCCAGCAGGGGACAGGGATTATGGGAGCAGTTCTTC. This sequence encodes CASRGQGLWEQFF.

This clonotype was seen only a few times. This chain's CDR3 is CSVRRQIDQPQHF. In nucleotides, the CDR3 is TGCAGCGTTCGCCGGCAAATAGATCAGCCCCAGCATTTT. The V and J genes are TRBV29-1 and TRBJ1-5; D call uncertain. Per the germline V gene, CDR1 is SQVTM and CDR2 is ANQGSEA. Trimming pared 5 bases from V and 5 bases from J, leaving 13 bases between. CDR3 size: 13 residues.

The table lists this clonotype with many counts. The chain carries TRBV6-5 and TRBJ1-1, with a weak D call TRBD1 (5 bases). The germline V and J ends were trimmed by 0 bases and 0 bases, with 14 bases remaining between them. In germline, CDR1 is MNHEY, CDR2 SVGAGI. This CDR3 region has 17 residues. CDR3 in DNA: TGTGCCAGCAGTTACTCAACGGCTAGGGGCTTGAACACTGAAGCTTTCTTT. Encoded protein: CASSYSTARGLNTEAFF.

The chain carries TRBV28 and TRBJ1-1; 8 nucleotides agree with TRBD1. The CDR3 is made up of 15 amino acids. The J segment lost 4 bases and the V segment lost 9 bases, leaving 13 bases of the junction unmatched. Per germline, CDR1 MDHEN and CDR2 SYDVKM. CDR3 sequence (DNA): TGTGCCAGTTCTTTCGGACAGGGCTTCGTCACTGAAGCTTTCTTT. This encodes CASSFGQGFVTEAFF.

This clonotype showed up many times. The rearrangement links TRBV4-1 to TRBJ2-2; TRBD2 agrees at 11 bases. V dropped 1 base and J dropped 7; count of bases not matched to a gene: 8. CDR1 MGHRA and CDR2 YSYEKL come from the germline V gene. CDR3 length: 17 residues. The CDR3 coding sequence is TGCGCCAGCAGCCAAGGCACTAGCGGGAGTGGGAACGGGGAGCTGTTTTTT. Its protein is CASSQGTSGSGNGELFF.

This clonotype was recorded at least ten times. V and J are TRBV7-2 and TRBJ2-3; 7 bases align to TRBD1. The junction had 5 bases not matched to a gene; V was cut back by 5 bases and J by 0 bases. This CDR3 is built from 15 residues. Germline V gives CDR1 SGHTA, CDR2 FQGNSA. The CDR3 nucleotides are TGTGCCAGCAGCCGGGGACAGATTAGCACAGATACGCAGTATTTT. Translated, it gives CASSRGQISTDTQYF.

This clonotype has just a few counts. V is TRBV5-1 and J is TRBJ2-7, with 13 bases identical to TRBD2. The germline gives CDR1 SGHRS, CDR2 YFSETQ. The CDR3 has 18 amino acids. V lost 4 bases to trimming and J lost 1 base; unmatched junction nucleotides: 11. Here the CDR3 DNA reads TGCGCCAGCAGCAGGGATCTGACTAGCGGGAGGCCATCCTACGAGCAGTACTTC. Translation: CASSRDLTSGRPSYEQYF.

This clonotype was seen a few times. The chain recombines TRBV28 with TRBJ2-6, with D perhaps assigned TRBD1 or TRBD2 (5 bases each). In germline, CDR1 is MDHEN, CDR2 SYDVKM. Trimming took off 3 bases at V and 2 bases at J, with 11 bases between the two ends. The CDR3 has 16 amino acids. The CDR3 region has the DNA TGTGCCAGCAGTTTTGGGGGAACTGCTGGGGCCAACGTCCTGACTTTC. Amino acids: CASSFGGTAGANVLTF.

In its sample, this clonotype was seen a few times. The CDR3 region has the DNA TGCGCCAGCAGCTTGAGGCCGACAGGGAACACCTACGAGCAGTACTTC. Its protein product is CASSLRPTGNTYEQYF. The chain couples TRBV5-1 to TRBJ2-7, with 7 nucleotides matching TRBD1. The CDR3 loop spans 16 amino acids. V lost 1 base and J lost 2; bases outside the gene matches: 9. CDR1 and CDR2 from the germline V gene are SGHRS and YFSETQ.

This clonotype was observed a few times. The chain combines TRBV29-1 with TRBJ2-1; 14 bases fit TRBD2. CDR1 is SQVTM, CDR2 ANQGSEA, per germline. The J segment lost 8 bases and the V segment lost 6 bases, leaving 6 bases of the junction unmatched. This CDR3 contains 14 residues. The CDR3 loop is CSVPTSGRVDEQFF. The CDR3, as DNA: TGCAGCGTCCCGACTAGCGGGAGGGTTGATGAGCAGTTCTTC.

This clonotype was recorded a few times. The chain recombines TRBV6-6 with TRBJ2-3; a possible D gene is TRBD2 (5 bases). The germline V and J ends were trimmed by 5 bases and 6 bases, with 9 bases remaining between them. The CDR3 loop spans 12 amino acids. The germline V gene has CDR1 MNHNY and CDR2 SVGAGI (reference sequence). CDR3: CASSPSMDTQYF. CDR3 bases: TGTGCCAGCAGTCCTAGCATGGATACGCAGTATTTT.

This clonotype has just a few counts. CDR3: CASIQGYTEAFF. Here the CDR3 DNA reads TGTGCCAGCATCCAGGGGTACACTGAAGCTTTCTTT. This sequence joins TRBV6-1 and TRBJ1-1; maybe TRBD1 (6 bases). The ends were cut back, 7 bases at V and 3 bases at J, with 9 bases in the middle. The germline V gene has CDR1 MNHNS and CDR2 SASEGT. This CDR3 region has 12 residues.

This clonotype was detected only a few times. The J gene is TRBJ2-1, the V gene TRBV6-5, with 10 bases that match TRBD2. The trim removed 0 bases at V and 8 bases at J, leaving 7 bases unmatched. CDR3 length equals 16 residues. CDR1 is MNHEY, CDR2 SVGAGI, per germline. CDR3 sequence: CASSYSLAGVWDEQFF. CDR3 nucleotides: TGTGCCAGCAGTTACTCGCTAGCGGGAGTTTGGGATGAGCAGTTCTTC.

This clonotype was counted only a few times. The V call is TRBV5-1, the J call TRBJ2-2; possibly TRBD1 for D (7 bases). CDR1 and CDR2 (germline): SGHRS, YFSETQ. This CDR3 is built from 15 residues. V was pared by 4 bases and J by 4 bases, with 14 bases between. The CDR3 DNA is TGCGCCAGCAGCCGCGGGACAGCCTTCACCGGGGAGCTGTTTTTT. Translation gives CASSRGTAFTGELFF.

DNA of the CDR3: TGTGCCAGCACTCGGAGCTCCTACGAGCAGTACTTC. It specifies CASTRSSYEQYF. The chain uses TRBV28 and TRBJ2-7; D remains unclear. V lost 7 bases and J lost 0, with 7 bases in between. This CDR3 contains 12 residues. Germline CDR1 MDHEN, CDR2 SYDVKM.

The chain has TRBV6-1 and TRBJ2-3, with D unresolved. Trimming left V 3 bases short and J 4 bases short, with 8 bases between. This CDR3 has 13 residues. The germline V gene encodes CDR1 MNHNS and CDR2 SASEGT. The CDR3 DNA reads as TGTGCCAGCAGTGAGGCGTCATCAGATACGCAGTATTTT. This codes for CASSEASSDTQYF.

The chain's CDR3 is CASSLGGGVAKNIQYF. In DNA form, the CDR3 reads TGTGCCAGCAGTTTAGGAGGGGGGGTAGCCAAAAACATTCAGTACTTC. This sequence joins TRBV28 and TRBJ2-4, with D perhaps TRBD2 (7 bases). This CDR3 has 16 amino acids. Trimming pared 2 bases from V and 0 bases from J, leaving 11 bases between. Germline CDR1 and CDR2: MDHEN and SYDVKM.

This clonotype was observed a handful of times. The chain is built from TRBV27 and TRBJ2-3; D is undetermined. The germline V gene encodes CDR1 MNHEY and CDR2 SMNVEV (reference sequence). This CDR3 has 14 amino acids. V lost 2 bases, J lost 1 base, and 7 bases lay in between. The CDR3 sequence: CASSLLPRTDTQYF. The CDR3 region has the DNA TGTGCCAGCAGTTTACTACCCCGCACAGATACGCAGTATTTT.

This clonotype was seen once. The genes are TRBV20-1 and TRBJ2-5; 10 bases line up with TRBD2. CDR1 is DFQATT and CDR2 is SNEGSKA in the germline V gene (reference sequence). This CDR3 is built from 15 residues. V shed 6 bases, J shed 2 bases, and the junction held 9 bases outside the gene matches. CDR3 in amino acids: CSAESLAGAQETQYF. The DNA of the CDR3 is TGCAGTGCCGAATCGCTAGCGGGAGCTCAAGAGACCCAGTACTTC.

The chain couples TRBV20-1 to TRBJ2-1; TRBD2 agrees at 9 bases. With 2 bases clipped from V and 5 bases from J, the junction kept 4 bases outside the gene matches. The CDR3 length is 14 residues. Germline V gives CDR1 DFQATT, CDR2 SNEGSKA (reference sequence). The CDR3 is CSARPPSGNNEQFF. CDR3 DNA: TGCAGTGCTAGACCCCCTAGCGGGAACAATGAGCAGTTCTTC.

The J gene is TRBJ1-1, the V gene TRBV2, with D tentatively TRBD1 (5 bases). From germline, CDR1 is SNHLY and CDR2 FYNNEI. The CDR3 is 16 amino acids. The V end was cut by 6 bases, the J end by 5 bases, with 22 bases between. The DNA for the CDR3 is TGTGCCAGCAGGGAACAGTCCAGGGTAGGGGCGACTGAAGCTTTCTTT. It codes for CASREQSRVGATEAFF.

The chain employs TRBV7-6 and TRBJ2-1; 13 bases are a match to TRBD2. Trimming cost V 8 bases and J 9 bases; bases outside gene matches: 4. Per the germline V gene, CDR1 is SGHVS and CDR2 is FNYEAQ. CDR3 length: 13 amino acids. In DNA, the CDR3 is TGTGCCAGCCGACTAGCGGGAGGCGGTGAGCAGTTCTTC. Encoded protein: CASRLAGGGEQFF.